This is a list of T cell receptor beta chains from one sample in a study of blood T cell repertoires in COVID-19. Profiling relied on immunoSEQ multiplex PCR, and the TCRdb table lists in-frame clones only, not all of them. The sample lists some 300,000 clones, 75% to 90% occurring once. The sample comprised peripheral blood. These receptor sequences come from a woman in her 70s with COVID-19, enrolled during active disease. Both conserved end residues are part of each CDR3. Each record gives: D gene, V gene, clone size, J gene, CDR3 protein, CDR3 DNA. The D gene is left open where the match is weak. Clone size is given for some rows only: seen once, a few or many times, or a class if the clone is expanded.

>.|TRBV30|.|TRBJ1-2
CAWTTDSRPTYGYTF
TGTGCCTGGACGACGGACAGCCGACCGACCTATGGCTACACCTTC
>.|TRBV28|.|TRBJ1-5
CASSSGQVRNQPQHF
TGTGCCAGCAGTTCTGGGCAGGTGAGAAATCAGCCCCAGCATTTT
>.|TRBV5-6|.|TRBJ2-1
CASSLATGLGEQFF
TGTGCCAGCAGCTTGGCCACAGGGCTGGGTGAGCAGTTCTTC
>.|TRBV7-9|.|TRBJ2-7
CASSLPAEGASYEQYF
TGTGCCAGCAGCTTACCGGCGGAGGGGGCCTCCTACGAGCAGTACTTC
>TRBD1|TRBV10-3|.|TRBJ1-6
CAISYGPGTVNSPLHF
TGTGCCATCAGTTATGGCCCCGGGACAGTCAATTCACCCCTCCACTTT
>TRBD2|TRBV6-6|.|TRBJ2-1
CASSRLAGYNEQFF
TGTGCCAGCAGCAGACTAGCGGGGTACAATGAGCAGTTCTTC
>.|TRBV24-1|.|TRBJ1-5
CATSDPASGKPQHF
TGTGCCACCAGTGACCCGGCTTCAGGGAAGCCCCAGCATTTT
>.|TRBV11-2|.|TRBJ2-7
CASSLSEGVEQYF
TGTGCCAGCAGCTTAAGTGAGGGAGTGGAGCAGTACTTC
>.|TRBV2|once|TRBJ1-5
CASRLNSNQPQHF
TGTGCCAGCAGACTAAATAGCAATCAGCCCCAGCATTTT
>.|TRBV11-1|.|TRBJ1-2
CASSTFTMNYGYTF
TGTGCCAGCAGTACCTTTACAATGAACTATGGCTACACCTTC
>.|TRBV7-2|once|TRBJ1-2
CASSLGTGIITQYGYTF
TGTGCCAGCAGCTTAGGCACCGGGATTATTACCCAATATGGCTACACCTTC
>.|TRBV28|.|TRBJ2-7
CASRGGTYEQYF
TGTGCCAGCAGGGGCGGGACCTACGAGCAGTACTTC
>TRBD1|TRBV3-1/TRBV3-2|.|TRBJ2-3
CASSQVLQGAADTQYF
TGTGCCAGCAGCCAGGTTCTACAGGGGGCTGCAGATACGCAGTATTTT
>.|TRBV7-8|once|TRBJ2-7
CASSLLQGNVPYEQYF
TGTGCCAGCAGCTTACTACAGGGTAATGTCCCCTACGAGCAGTACTTC
>.|TRBV5-1|once|TRBJ2-7
CASSAEAYEQYF
TGCGCCAGCAGCGCGGAGGCCTACGAGCAGTACTTC
>TRBD1|TRBV10-3|.|TRBJ1-6
CAISDKTGGNSPLHF
TGTGCCATCAGTGATAAGACAGGGGGTAATTCACCCCTCCACTTT
>.|TRBV10-3|once|TRBJ1-2
CAISESGAGTGGYTF
TGTGCCATCAGTGAGTCTGGGGCGGGAACGGGCGGCTACACCTTC
>TRBD1|TRBV18|many|TRBJ1-5
CASSGDRLYQPQHF
TGTGCCAGCTCAGGGGACAGGCTCTATCAGCCCCAGCATTTT
>TRBD1|TRBV5-6|.|TRBJ2-2
CASRRGGPGTGELFF
TGTGCCAGCAGACGAGGGGGCCCCGGGACCGGGGAGCTGTTTTTT
>TRBD1|TRBV18|.|TRBJ2-7
CASSLGDRGPFSYEQYF
TGTGCCAGCTCATTGGGGGACAGGGGACCGTTCTCCTACGAGCAGTACTTC
>.|TRBV7-6|.|TRBJ2-7
CASSSFPRGSYEQYF
TGTGCCAGCAGCTCGTTTCCAAGGGGGTCCTACGAGCAGTACTTC
>TRBD2|TRBV14|.|TRBJ2-7
CASSQGERGGLSEQYF
TGTGCCAGCAGCCAAGGGGAACGGGGGGGCTTGAGCGAGCAGTACTTC
>.|TRBV5-1|.|TRBJ1-1
CASSELQVGDTEAFF
TGCGCCAGCAGCGAGCTACAGGTGGGCGACACTGAAGCTTTCTTT
>.|TRBV27|.|TRBJ1-6
CASSFQFGFSYNSPLHF
TGTGCCAGCAGTTTCCAATTTGGCTTCTCCTATAATTCACCCCTCCACTTT
>TRBD1|TRBV5-4|.|TRBJ1-2
CASSSGTAYGYTF
TGTGCCAGCAGCTCCGGGACAGCCTATGGCTACACCTTC
>.|TRBV24-1|.|TRBJ2-1
CATSDLGQSYEQFF
TGTGCCACCAGTGATTTGGGACAGTCATATGAGCAGTTCTTC
>.|TRBV12-3/TRBV12-4|few|TRBJ1-5
CASSSGINQPQHF
TGTGCCAGCAGTTCAGGGATCAATCAGCCCCAGCATTTT
>.|TRBV6-5|once|TRBJ1-1
CASSYGPGESTEAFF
TGTGCCAGCAGTTACGGCCCAGGGGAGAGTACTGAAGCTTTCTTT
>.|TRBV5-1|.|TRBJ1-4
CASSLSGRRGEKLFF
TGCGCCAGCAGCCTCAGCGGACGTCGAGGTGAAAAACTGTTTTTT
>.|TRBV3-1/TRBV3-2|.|TRBJ2-3
CASSHRQNTQYF
TGTGCCAGCAGCCACCGCCAGAATACGCAGTATTTT
>.|TRBV18|.|TRBJ2-4
CASSPWGPLAKNIQYF
TGTGCCAGCTCACCGTGGGGGCCACTAGCCAAAAACATTCAGTACTTC
>.|TRBV2|.|TRBJ2-3
CASSASTDTQYF
TGTGCCAGCAGTGCAAGCACAGATACGCAGTATTTT
>.|TRBV6-6|.|TRBJ2-3
CASTSQGSSTDTQYF
TGTGCCAGCACCTCTCAGGGATCTAGCACAGATACGCAGTATTTT
>.|TRBV12-3/TRBV12-4|.|TRBJ1-5
CASSFDGDQPQHF
TGTGCCAGCAGTTTTGACGGGGATCAGCCCCAGCATTTT
>TRBD1|TRBV4-3|.|TRBJ1-4
CASSQPRTGGNEKLFF
TGCGCCAGCAGCCAGCCCAGGACAGGGGGGAATGAAAAACTGTTTTTT
>TRBD1|TRBV6-6|.|TRBJ1-1
CASGTQGAQDTEAFF
TGTGCTTCTGGGACACAGGGGGCGCAGGACACTGAAGCTTTCTTT
>TRBD1|TRBV5-1|few|TRBJ1-6
CASRSTGANSPLHF
TGCGCCAGCAGATCGACAGGGGCCAATTCACCCCTCCACTTT
>.|TRBV5-8|.|TRBJ1-3
CASSLDTSGNTIYF
TGTGCCAGCAGCTTGGACACCTCTGGAAACACCATATATTTT